The source of this T cell receptor beta chain is a study of control samples from healthy donors and cancer patients. The CDR3 totals 14 residues. Germline V gene data show CDR1 as LGHNT and CDR2 as FRNRAP. Deletions cut 1 base from V and 9 bases from J, with 15 bases between. TCRdb keeps only in-frame clones here, not all; method: immunoSEQ multiplex PCR. The sample shows over 150,000 clones, less than 95% of them seen only once. Sequencing was done on a sample of PBMCs. The clonotype originates from a man aged 60-69 years with colorectal cancer. The chain combines TRBV12-5 with TRBJ2-5; D unclear. The CDR3 protein is CASGLDLAARSQYF. CDR3 bases: TGTGCTAGTGGTTTGGACTTAGCCGCTCGATCCCAGTACTTC.